Below are 16 T cell receptor beta chains sequenced from a single sample in a study of cytomegalovirus exposure and HLA in healthy donors (dated by TCRdb to the late 2010s). Library construction relied on the immunoSEQ multiplex PCR assay. What TCRdb holds here is the immuneACCESS table cut down to in-frame rearrangements. Part of the clones is not present; checked against another copy, under half of the missing clones reflect an unresolved V gene, and the others are unexplained. The sample yields fewer than 70,000 clones; 90% to 97% were counted once. The top ten hold approximately 0.94% of the sample. The sequenced sample was PBMCs. The receptors shown here come from a man younger than 30 in good health and CMV-seronegative.

The chain recombines TRBV7-9 with TRBJ2-2, with D possibly being TRBD1 (6 bases). V dropped 1 base and J dropped 0 bases, with 9 bases sitting between them. The germline CDR1 and CDR2 sequences are SEHNR and FQNEAQ (reference sequence). The CDR3 loop spans 16 amino acids. DNA for the CDR3: TGTGCCAGCAGCTTAGGGCAGGGGTCGAACACCGGGGAGCTGTTTTTT. Its translation is CASSLGQGSNTGELFF. Full variable domain (rest looked up from reference TRBV7-9 and TRBJ2-2): DTGVSQNPRHKITKRGQNVTFRCDPISEHNRLYWYRQTLGQGPEFLTYFQNEAQLEKSRLLSDRFSAERPKGSFSTLEIQRTEQGDSAMYLCASSLGQGSNTGELFFGEGSRLTVL.

The rearrangement joins TRBV9 to TRBJ2-3; D perhaps matches TRBD1 (5 bases). Deletions cut 4 bases from V and 4 bases from J, with 13 bases between. The germline V gene has CDR1 SGDLS and CDR2 YYNGEE. The CDR3 runs to 14 residues. DNA of the CDR3: TGTGCCAGCAGCCTTAGCCAGGGTGCAGATACGCAGTATTTT. Protein sequence: CASSLSQGADTQYF. Full variable domain (missing parts from reference TRBV9 and TRBJ2-3): DSGVTQTPKHLITATGQRVTLRCSPRSGDLSVYWYQQSLDQGLQFLIQYYNGEERAKGNILERFSAQQFPDLHSELNLSSLELGDSALYFCASSLSQGADTQYFGPGTRLTVL.

The chain is built from TRBV7-3 and TRBJ1-1, with TRBD1 matching 7 bases. This CDR3 is 15 amino acids long. The germline V gene encodes CDR1 SGHTA and CDR2 FQGTGA. The V and J ends lost 4 bases and 2 bases, in that order; junction bases with no gene match: 7. This chain's CDR3 is CASSSSTGDNTEAFF. In DNA, the CDR3 is TGTGCCAGCAGCTCCTCTACAGGGGATAACACTGAAGCTTTCTTT.

The J gene is TRBJ2-1, the V gene TRBV30; 10 bases are shared with TRBD2. With V trimmed by 0 bases and J by 8 bases, 13 bases remained unmatched. The CDR3 runs 17 residues. Germline CDR1 and CDR2: GTSNPN and SVGIG (reference sequence). CDR3 DNA sequence: TGTGCCTGGAGTGTACTCTGGGGGCTAGCGGGAGTTGATGAGCAGTTCTTC. Translating it yields CAWSVLWGLAGVDEQFF. The variable domain in full, with the rest retrieved from reference TRBV30 and TRBJ2-1, is SQTIHQWPATLVQPVGSPLSLECTVEGTSNPNLYWYRQAAGRGLQLLFYSVGIGQISSEVPQNLSASRPQDRQFILSSKKLLLSDSGFYLCAWSVLWGLAGVDEQFFGPGTRLTVL.

The rearrangement uses TRBV5-6 and TRBJ2-5; D gene uncertain. The CDR3 length is 15 residues. Germline V CDR1 and CDR2: SGHDT, YYEEEE. The ends were cut back, 0 bases at V and 1 base at J, with 10 bases in the middle. CDR3 DNA: TGTGCCAGCAGCTTGGCCTCGCAGATCCAAGAGACCCAGTACTTC. It encodes CASSLASQIQETQYF.

The chain joins TRBV18 to TRBJ2-7; D might be TRBD2 (5 bases). This CDR3 contains 15 residues. The V and J ends lost 1 base and 1 base respectively, with 11 bases between them. CDR1 KGHSH and CDR2 LQKENI come from the germline V gene. CDR3 DNA: TGTGCCAGCTCACCACGAGAGAGCGGTTCCTACGAGCAGTACTTC. Protein product: CASSPRESGSYEQYF.

This chain uses TRBV5-4 with TRBJ2-7; 10 positions match TRBD1. Germline CDR1 SGHNT, CDR2 YYREEE (reference sequence). The CDR3 contains 16 residues. Germline trimming cut 5 bases from V and 1 base from J; bases unmatched to any gene: 9. The CDR3 DNA follows: TGTGCCAGCAGTGACGGGACAGGGGAAGTATCCTACGAGCAGTACTTC. As protein: CASSDGTGEVSYEQYF.

The rearrangement links TRBV12-2 to TRBJ2-6; the table gives TRBD2 as D, unverified against the DNA. TRBV12-2 is a documented pseudogene. CDR3 length: 17 amino acids. The CDR3 region is CASRPQAGDSGANVLTF. The CDR3 DNA is TGTGCAAGTCGCCCGCAAGCGGGAGACTCTGGGGCCAACGTCCTGACTTTC.

This chain joins TRBV5-1 and TRBJ2-5; 10 bases agree with TRBD2. The CDR3 is 16 residues long. V gave up 3 bases and J gave up 5 bases; unmatched junction bases: 10. The germline CDR1 and CDR2 sequences are SGHRS and YFSETQ. CDR3 loop: CASSYRLAGGEETQYF. The CDR3 nucleotides are TGCGCCAGCAGCTACCGACTAGCGGGTGGGGAGGAGACCCAGTACTTC.

This clone was found once. The chain is built from TRBV7-9 and TRBJ2-1, with 8 bases lining up with TRBD2. The length of the CDR3 is 13 residues. After removal of 1 base from V and 8 bases from J, the junction contained 1 base not matched to a gene. Looked up from germline, CDR1 is SEHNR and CDR2 is FQNEAQ (reference sequence). CDR3 sequence: CASSLDGGDEQFF. The CDR3 DNA follows: TGTGCCAGCAGCTTAGACGGGGGGGATGAGCAGTTCTTC. Variable domain in full (rest from reference TRBV7-9 and TRBJ2-1): DTGVSQNPRHKITKRGQNVTFRCDPISEHNRLYWYRQTLGQGPEFLTYFQNEAQLEKSRLLSDRFSAERPKGSFSTLEIQRTEQGDSAMYLCASSLDGGDEQFFGPGTRLTVL.

CDR3 in amino acids: CASSELGTGGGETQYF. The CDR3 coding sequence is TGCGCCAGCAGCGAACTCGGGACAGGGGGCGGAGAGACCCAGTACTTC. The J gene is TRBJ2-5, the V gene TRBV5-1; 12 bases map to TRBD1. Germline V gene sequence: CDR1 SGHRS, CDR2 YFSETQ. The trim removed 4 bases at V and 4 bases at J, leaving 8 bases unmatched. The CDR3 extends over 16 amino acids.

The J gene is TRBJ2-1, the V gene TRBV5-6; the D gene is possibly TRBD2 (6 bases). Germline CDR1 and CDR2: SGHDT and YYEEEE. The CDR3 length is 18 residues. Deletions cut 0 bases from V and 8 bases from J, with 24 bases between. CDR3 DNA: TGTGCCAGCAGCTTGGAAGGCGGGGCAGGGATAGCTTTCGATGAGCAGTTCTTC. The encoded protein is CASSLEGGAGIAFDEQFF.

The chain couples TRBV5-1 to TRBJ2-5; possibly TRBD1 for D (6 bases). This CDR3 is 17 amino acids long. Germline V lookup: CDR1 SGHRS, CDR2 YFSETQ. With 1 base removed from V and 4 bases from J, the gap between germline ends came to 20 bases. CDR3 coding DNA: TGCGCCAGCAGCTTGAATCGGGCGTCAGGGGCTGCAGAGACCCAGTACTTC. It translates to CASSLNRASGAAETQYF.

V is TRBV11-2 and J is TRBJ2-7; a weak D match, TRBD1 (5 bases). This CDR3 is 13 amino acids long. Germline CDR1 SGHAT, CDR2 FQNNGV. Trimming shortened V by 3 bases and J by 2 bases, and 8 bases separated the two germline ends. This chain's CDR3 is CASSFPGTYEQYF. The CDR3 DNA follows: TGTGCCAGCAGCTTCCCAGGGACCTACGAGCAGTACTTC.

The genes are TRBV7-8 and TRBJ2-5; D is possibly TRBD1 (5 bases). CDR3 length: 15 residues. Trimming shortened V by 0 bases and J by 2 bases, and 10 bases separated the two germline ends. Per germline, CDR1 SGHVS and CDR2 FQNEAQ. CDR3 sequence: CASSLAGSGQETQYF. CDR3 in DNA: TGTGCCAGCAGCTTAGCGGGTTCAGGGCAAGAGACCCAGTACTTC.

The V call is TRBV7-9, the J call TRBJ2-3, with 7 bases aligning to TRBD2. CDR1 is SEHNR, CDR2 FQNEAQ, per germline (reference sequence). This CDR3 has 13 residues. The ends lost 10 bases at V and 3 bases at J; junction bases unmatched: 7. The CDR3 DNA reads TGTGCCACCTTAGCGGGTATAACAGATACGCAGTATTTT. As protein: CATLAGITDTQYF.